The 12 T cell receptor beta chains below were found in one sample sequenced in a study of beta chain features in type 1 diabetes. Expressed TCRB transcripts were sequenced after all isolated RNA was converted to cDNA. The table came from immunoSEQ multiplex PCR; TCRdb's copy has only in-frame clones and leaves some out. The sample consists of 300,000 or so clones, approximately 8.2% of them appearing once. The material sequenced was central memory CD4+ T cells from blood. Source of these receptors: a woman between 18 and 29 years old in good health.

A word on this clone: This sample also contains other DNA sequences that code for the same CDR3. The chain combines TRBV5-1 with TRBJ2-3, with D perhaps matching TRBD1 (5 bases). The germline V gene encodes CDR1 SGHRS and CDR2 YFSETQ. The CDR3 is 14 residues long. Trimming took off 0 bases at V and 3 bases at J, with 8 bases between the two ends. The CDR3 reads CASSLGGGTDTQYF. In nucleotides, the CDR3 is TGCGCCAGCAGCTTGGGGGGCGGTACAGATACGCAGTATTTT.

There are a few counts of this clone. J is TRBJ2-3 and V is TRBV6-1; 9 bases agree with TRBD1. With 2 bases clipped from V and 2 bases from J, the junction kept 14 bases outside the gene matches. The V gene's germline CDR1 is MNHNS and CDR2 SASEGT. The CDR3 is made up of 19 amino acids. The CDR3 DNA reads TGTGCCAGCAGTGAAACGGTTTCCATGGGGACAGGGCCCACAGATACGCAGTATTTT. This translates into CASSETVSMGTGPTDTQYF.

This clone has more than one count but fewer than ten. This chain joins TRBV9 and TRBJ1-5; D not certain. CDR1 SGDLS and CDR2 YYNGEE come from the germline V gene. The CDR3 runs 15 residues. With 0 bases removed from V and 0 bases from J, the gap between germline ends came to 7 bases. The CDR3 DNA reads TGTGCCAGCAGCGTAGCTCCAGATAGCAATCAGCCCCAGCATTTT. Translating gives CASSVAPDSNQPQHF.

This clone has only a few counts. The gene calls are TRBV7-9 and TRBJ1-1; D uncertain. CDR1 is SEHNR, CDR2 FQNEAQ, per germline (reference sequence). CDR3 length equals 12 residues. Trimming left V 5 bases short and J 6 bases short, with 10 bases between. CDR3 sequence reads: CASSPPLSEAFF. The CDR3 nucleotides read TGTGCCAGCAGCCCCCCTCTGTCTGAAGCTTTCTTT.

This clone was counted many times. This rearrangement joins TRBV7-3 to TRBJ2-1; 10 bases agree with TRBD1. The CDR3 length is 15 residues. The germline V gene has CDR1 SGHTA and CDR2 FQGTGA. V lost 5 bases to trimming and J lost 4 bases; unmatched junction nucleotides: 5. In nucleotides, the CDR3 is TGTGCCAGCAGCGACCGGGGACAGGGGTACAATGAGCAGTTCTTC. Translation gives CASSDRGQGYNEQFF.

J is TRBJ1-2 and V is TRBV7-2; 7 bases are a match to TRBD1. This CDR3 has 14 residues. J gave up 5 bases and V 3 bases, and 6 bases lay outside the gene matches. The germline V gene has CDR1 SGHTA and CDR2 FQGNSA. The CDR3 nucleotides are TGTGCCAGCAGCTTGGTGACAGGGTTGTATGGCTACACCTTC. Translation: CASSLVTGLYGYTF.

V is TRBV7-2 and J is TRBJ2-1, with 7 bases that match TRBD2. Germline V CDR1 and CDR2: SGHTA, FQGNSA. V lost 2 bases, J lost 9 bases, and 7 bases stayed unmatched. This CDR3 region has 14 residues. The CDR3, as DNA: TGTGCCAGCAGCTTAAGGCGGGAGAGCGGTGAGCAGTTCTTC. It encodes CASSLRRESGEQFF.

This clone has ten or more counts. The chain couples TRBV7-3 to TRBJ2-2; 7 positions match TRBD2. Germline lookup yields CDR1 SGHTA and CDR2 FQGTGA. The V and J ends lost 6 bases and 2 bases, in that order; junction bases with no gene match: 3. This CDR3 region has 14 residues. CDR3 nucleotide sequence: TGTGCCAGCAGTTCGGGACTAAACACCGGGGAGCTGTTTTTT. This translates into CASSSGLNTGELFF.

This clone was recorded many times. This sequence joins TRBV11-2 and TRBJ1-5, with TRBD1 as a possible D gene (6 bases). Germline CDR1 is SGHAT and CDR2 is FQNNGV. CDR3 length: 16 residues. V lost 0 bases and J 2 bases, leaving 11 bases between the germline ends. CDR3 coding DNA: TGTGCCAGCAGCTTAGATCGAGCAGGGGGCAATCAGCCCCAGCATTTT. Encoded protein: CASSLDRAGGNQPQHF.

The genes are TRBV9 and TRBJ1-1; D ambiguous. Germline V lookup: CDR1 SGDLS, CDR2 YYNGEE. The CDR3 has 15 amino acids. Trimming took off 4 bases at V and 1 base at J, with 14 bases between the two ends. As DNA, the CDR3 is TGTGCCAGCAGCCCCTTCGCAACAGAGAACACTGAAGCTTTCTTT. It specifies CASSPFATENTEAFF.

This rearrangement joins TRBV4-3 to TRBJ2-1, with 8 bases identical to TRBD1. This CDR3 comprises 14 residues. Trimming took 1 base from V and 8 from J; bases not matched to a gene: 4. Germline V gene data show CDR1 as LGHNA and CDR2 as YSLEER. The CDR3 protein is CASSQGQGAYEQFF. The DNA of the CDR3 is TGCGCCAGCAGCCAAGGCCAGGGGGCGTATGAGCAGTTCTTC.

V usage is TRBV6-5 and J usage is TRBJ2-1, with 7 nucleotides matching TRBD2. The CDR3 length is 15 residues. Germline trimming cut 2 bases from V and 4 bases from J; bases unmatched to any gene: 5. CDR1 is MNHEY and CDR2 is SVGAGI in the germline V gene. CDR3 protein: CASSYGAGVYNEQFF. The CDR3 region has the DNA TGTGCCAGCAGTTACGGGGCGGGAGTTTACAATGAGCAGTTCTTC.